This TCR beta chain derives from a study of T cells after yellow fever vaccination. Study results and limitations: Though it reached lower strength, the secondary response hit its peak faster, day 5 versus 15.

Comments on this clonotype: Antigen: not known.

This CDR3 has 17 amino acids. With 1 base removed from V and 3 bases from J, the gap between germline ends came to 19 bases. Germline loops: CDR1 KGHSH, CDR2 LQKENI. A universal primer site and UMIs were added as TCR cDNA was made by 5'RACE template switching. TCRdb used MiXCR to reprocess the 5' RACE reads, holding one entry per CDR3 protein. The data show under 300,000 distinct CDR3 sequences, with roughly 13% seen just once and roughly 0.5% held by the top ten. This material consisted of CD4+ T cells sorted from PBMCs, taken 45 days after the yellow fever booster vaccination. The chain is built from TRBV18 and TRBJ2-7; possible D gene TRBD1, 6 bases. The receptor's source is a man in his thirties or forties who received the YFV17D yellow fever vaccine. The DNA of the CDR3 is TGTGCCAGCTCACCACTACTTGGCTCCCAGGGGTACTACGAGCAGTACTTC. It encodes CASSPLLGSQGYYEQYF. Together with reference TRBV18 and TRBJ2-7, the CDR3 gives the full variable domain: NAGVMQNPRHLVRRRGQEARLRCSPMKGHSHVYWYRQLPEEGLKFMVYLQKENIIDESGMPKERFSAEFPKEGPSILRIQQVVRGDSAAYFCASSPLLGSQGYYEQYFGPGTRLTVT.